The rows below give T cell receptor beta chains drawn from one sample of a study of blood T cell repertoires in COVID-19. Libraries were prepared by immunoSEQ multiplex PCR; TCRdb keeps only in-frame clonotypes and omits some of them. The repertoire holds 490,000 or so clones, with 88% as singletons. Sequenced sample: PBMCs or T cells enriched from blood (not recorded which). Every receptor here comes from a woman aged 55-69 years who had recovered from COVID-19. CDR3s include the opening cysteine and the closing phenylalanine or tryptophan. A D gene is named only where the DNA matches it firmly. Size tells how often a clone was seen (once, few, many) or the class of an expanded clone, and some rows leave it out.

TRBV2	13	TRBJ1-2	.	.	CASGRSEVSGYTF	TGTGCCAGCGGTCGCTCTGAGGTTTCTGGCTACACCTTC
TRBV19	13	TRBJ1-5	.	.	CASSIRENQPQHF	TGTGCCAGTAGTATCCGGGAAAATCAGCCCCAGCATTTT
TRBV18	14	TRBJ2-7	.	TRBD1	CASSRTGDSYEQYF	TGTGCCAGCTCAAGGACAGGAGACTCCTACGAGCAGTACTTC
TRBV7-9	17	TRBJ2-7	.	TRBD1	CASSLRPGQGLTYEQYF	TGTGCCAGCAGCCTCAGACCGGGACAGGGGCTAACCTACGAGCAGTACTTC
TRBV6-6	14	TRBJ2-5	.	TRBD2	CASSDSGGWETQYF	TGTGCCAGCAGTGACTCGGGGGGGTGGGAGACCCAGTACTTC
TRBV18	14	TRBJ2-3	.	TRBD1	CASSSTGPTDTQYF	TGTGCCAGCTCATCGACAGGGCCCACAGATACGCAGTATTTT
TRBV5-1	13	TRBJ1-2	.	.	CASRWGPDYGYTF	TGCGCCAGCAGATGGGGGCCTGACTATGGCTACACCTTC
TRBV5-1	13	TRBJ1-4	.	TRBD1	CASSVTGNEKLFF	TGCGCCAGCAGCGTGACAGGGAATGAAAAACTGTTTTTT
TRBV12-3/TRBV12-4	12	TRBJ1-4	.	.	CASSYRFEKLFF	TGTGCCAGCAGTTATAGATTTGAAAAACTGTTTTTT
TRBV10-3	12	TRBJ1-2	.	TRBD1	CAIRGTDYGYTF	TGTGCCATCAGGGGGACAGACTATGGCTACACCTTC
TRBV14	17	TRBJ1-2	.	TRBD1	CASSQDFGGGSNYGYTF	TGTGCCAGCAGCCAAGATTTCGGAGGGGGCAGTAACTATGGCTACACCTTC
TRBV7-9	15	TRBJ1-5	.	TRBD1	CASSLTNRGDQPQHF	TGTGCCAGCAGCTTGACTAACAGGGGTGATCAGCCCCAGCATTTT
TRBV19	14	TRBJ2-3	.	.	CASSSGFRTDTQYF	TGTGCCAGTAGTTCTGGTTTTAGAACAGATACGCAGTATTTT
TRBV5-1	16	TRBJ1-5	.	.	CASSPGPGDSNQPQHF	TGCGCCAGCAGCCCTGGGCCCGGTGATAGCAATCAGCCCCAGCATTTT
TRBV6-5	14	TRBJ2-7	.	TRBD2	CATLGLAGGYEQYF	TGTGCCACCCTGGGACTAGCGGGTGGGTACGAGCAGTACTTC
TRBV28	15	TRBJ2-1	.	TRBD2	CASSPQRGSPTEQFF	TGTGCCAGCAGTCCCCAGCGGGGGAGTCCTACGGAGCAGTTCTTC
TRBV11-3	15	TRBJ1-4	.	.	CASSAARGGSEKLFF	TGTGCCAGCAGCGCCGCCAGGGGAGGGTCCGAAAAACTGTTTTTT
TRBV5-1	15	TRBJ2-2	once	.	CASSLVEGTGGELFF	TGCGCCAGCAGCTTGGTCGAGGGTACCGGCGGGGAGCTGTTTTTT
TRBV5-4	15	TRBJ2-1	once	TRBD2	CASSSGGATYNEQFF	TGTGCCAGCAGCTCCGGGGGGGCGACCTACAATGAGCAGTTCTTC
TRBV28	16	TRBJ1-5	.	TRBD1	CASSLVWGQGPPWKHF	TGTGCCAGCAGTTTGGTTTGGGGACAGGGGCCTCCGTGGAAGCATTTT
TRBV27	13	TRBJ1-5	.	TRBD1	CASRQGAGQPQHF	TGTGCCAGCAGACAGGGGGCTGGTCAGCCCCAGCATTTT
TRBV11-3	15	TRBJ2-7	.	.	CASSPRSMFRDEQYF	TGTGCCAGCAGCCCGCGTAGCATGTTTCGGGATGAGCAGTACTTC
TRBV24-1	16	TRBJ2-3	.	.	CATSHWGGRGTDTQYF	TGTGCCACCAGCCACTGGGGGGGCAGGGGCACAGATACGCAGTATTTT
TRBV30	15	TRBJ2-7	.	TRBD2	CAWSVAGRSSYEQYF	TGTGCCTGGAGTGTAGCGGGACGGAGCTCCTACGAGCAGTACTTC
TRBV27	16	TRBJ1-6	.	TRBD1	CASSLGTGTGDSPLHF	TGTGCCAGCAGTTTGGGAACCGGGACAGGGGATTCACCCCTCCACTTT
TRBV7-2	14	TRBJ1-2	.	.	CASSPNRENYGYTF	TGTGCCAGCAGCCCAAACAGAGAAAACTATGGCTACACCTTC
TRBV18	16	TRBJ1-1	.	.	CASSATAGGANTEAFF	TGTGCCAGCTCAGCAACCGCGGGGGGGGCGAACACTGAAGCTTTCTTT
TRBV24-1	12	TRBJ2-2	.	.	CATGRVPGELFF	TGTGCCACCGGCAGGGTCCCCGGGGAGCTGTTTTTT
TRBV19	14	TRBJ1-3	.	TRBD1	CASSSGQLGNTIYF	TGTGCCAGTAGTTCGGGACAGCTCGGAAACACCATATATTTT
TRBV18	15	TRBJ2-1	.	TRBD2	CASSPMTSGYNEQFF	TGTGCCAGCTCACCGATGACTAGCGGTTACAATGAGCAGTTCTTC
TRBV27	15	TRBJ1-1	.	.	CASSLVGTESTEAFF	TGTGCCAGCAGTTTGGTCGGCACAGAGAGCACTGAAGCTTTCTTT
TRBV4-1	14	TRBJ1-2	.	TRBD1	CASSQSDRDYGYTF	TGCGCCAGCAGCCAATCCGACAGGGACTATGGCTACACCTTC
TRBV4-1	15	TRBJ1-1	.	.	CASSQDVSVSLEAFF	TGCGCCAGCAGCCAAGATGTTAGCGTCTCCCTCGAAGCTTTCTTT
TRBV6-5	14	TRBJ2-2	.	.	CASKGDSGTGELFF	TGTGCCAGCAAAGGGGATAGCGGCACCGGGGAGCTGTTTTTT
TRBV24-1	14	TRBJ1-1	once	.	CATSDPRAHTEAFF	TGTGCCACCAGTGACCCCCGTGCGCACACTGAAGCTTTCTTT
TRBV5-4	16	TRBJ1-6	.	.	CASSSTGGQAYYAPEF	TGTGCCAGCAGCTCCACCGGGGGGCAGGCTTATTATGCCCCGGAATTT
TRBV6-5	13	TRBJ2-1	.	.	CACPRGHPNEQFF	TGTGCCTGCCCTCGGGGACACCCCAATGAGCAGTTCTTC
TRBV7-2	15	TRBJ2-1	.	.	CASIPEVRARHEQFF	TGTGCCAGCATCCCCGAGGTCAGGGCTAGACATGAGCAGTTCTTC
TRBV3-1/TRBV3-2	16	TRBJ1-2	.	TRBD1	CASSQVGTGGNYGYTF	TGTGCCAGCAGCCAAGTTGGGACAGGGGGAAACTATGGCTACACCTTC
TRBV7-9	16	TRBJ1-5	once	.	CASSGEGGAGSQPQHF	TGTGCCAGCAGCGGCGAGGGAGGCGCCGGCAGTCAGCCCCAGCATTTT
TRBV5-1	18	TRBJ1-1	.	.	CASSFQGKGTFGGTEAFF	TGCGCCAGCAGCTTTCAGGGCAAGGGAACGTTTGGCGGCACTGAAGCTTTCTTT
TRBV5-1	13	TRBJ1-2	.	.	CASSLEGGHGYTF	TGCGCCAGCAGCTTGGAGGGCGGGCATGGCTACACCTTC
TRBV7-8	13	TRBJ1-5	.	TRBD1	CASSWDRNQPQHF	TGTGCCAGCAGTTGGGACAGGAATCAGCCCCAGCATTTT
TRBV6-5	15	TRBJ2-7	.	TRBD1	CASSYTDRVIYEQYF	TGTGCCAGCAGTTACACCGACAGGGTCATCTACGAGCAGTACTTC
TRBV5-5	16	TRBJ2-7	.	.	CASSLIRQGLSYEQYF	TGTGCCAGCAGCTTGATACGACAAGGCCTCTCCTACGAGCAGTACTTC
TRBV28	15	TRBJ1-3	.	.	CASRPDSYSGNTIYF	TGTGCCAGCAGGCCCGACTCTTACTCTGGAAACACCATATATTTT
TRBV19	14	TRBJ1-1	.	.	CASSLQGRNTEAFF	TGTGCCAGTAGTCTCCAGGGCCGGAACACTGAAGCTTTCTTT
TRBV11-2	12	TRBJ2-4	once	.	CASSLTGNIQYF	TGTGCCAGCAGCTTAACCGGAAACATTCAGTACTTC